The sequence of this T cell receptor (beta chain) was determined in a study of T-cell memory formation after mild COVID-19. Findings of the study overall: Certain responding clones were present in pre-infection memory, suggesting participation of cross-reactive memory. Contracting clones from day 15 to 85 showed balanced CD4/CD8; later expanders favored CD4+.

This clonotype was found a few times. Its antigen is currently unknown. With 5 bases removed from V and 2 bases from J, the gap between germline ends came to 18 bases. The CDR3 loop spans 15 amino acids. Germline V lookup: CDR1 SQVTM, CDR2 ANQGSEA. TCRdb passed the 5' RACE reads through MiXCR, listing each CDR3 protein once. The table includes about 450,000 distinct CDR3 sequences, around 22% detected once. Material for sequencing was PBMCs or a T cell subset sorted from them (not recorded which). The TCR comes from an adult woman who had mild COVID-19 (a few samples of this study predate the infection). Cell type and time point are not known. V and J are TRBV29-1 and TRBJ1-2; a weak D match, TRBD1 (6 bases). CDR3 coding DNA: TGCAGCGTTCTCGGGGAACTAACAGGGAACTATGGCTACACCTTC. Amino acid sequence: CSVLGELTGNYGYTF.